The TCR beta chain described here comes from a study of Ad26.COV2.S vaccination and SARS-CoV-2 variants (dated by TCRdb to the early 2020s). Broadly, across the study: Vaccine-arm donors came from COV1001, a multicentre, randomized, double-blind, placebo-controlled phase I-IIa trial of Ad26.COV2.S in healthy adults. Ad26.COV2.S was administered intramuscularly at a dose of 5x10^10 or 1x10^11 viral particles, either as one shot or as two shots given 56 days apart. Blinding of investigators to trial group allocation was maintained during experiments and outcome assessment. The TCR-sequenced set comprised approximately 32 samples: roughly 19 Ad26.COV2.S vaccine recipients, 5 placebo recipients and 8 SARS-CoV-2 convalescent individuals. Participants in the trial were split at random into five groups of five each, receiving low-dose or high-dose Ad26.COV2.S once or twice, or else placebo on both occasions. TCRbeta repertoire sequencing was used to assess the specificity and breadth of SARS-CoV-2-reactive T cell receptors after Ad26.COV2.S vaccination. Study-wide findings and limitations: The authors noted that the TCR breadth and depth analyses may have underestimated total T cell responses. Compared with placebo recipients, Ad26.COV2.S recipients showed higher spike-specific TCR breadth (P = 0.0014). Non-spike TCR breadth was comparable between vaccine and placebo recipients, consistent with the vaccine containing only spike. After vaccination, substantial breadth of spike-specific CD8+ and CD4+ T cell responses was reported. Comparing responses between vaccine doses or regimens was not something the study was powered to do.

The immunoSEQ Assay was used to sequence TCRbeta CDR3 regions. After extraction, genomic DNA underwent amplification by bias-controlled multiplex PCR, followed by high-throughput sequencing. The original methods were these. To quantify the absolute abundance of each unique TCRbeta CDR3 region, sequences were collapsed and filtered. T cell fraction was estimated by normalization of TCRbeta template counts to usable DNA, with usable DNA being measured through amplification of reference genes present in all nucleated cells. Repertoire TCRs were annotated as SARS-CoV-2-specific by exact matching of V gene, CDR3 amino acid sequence and J gene to a known reactive TCR set. The reference SARS-CoV-2 TCR set was derived from MIRA and filtered for enrichment in COVID-19-positive ImmuneCODE repertoires, a step that removed public or cross-reactive TCRs. Based on the MIRA antigens, annotated TCRs were further analysed at the level of specific ORF or position within ORF. Depth was the summed frequency of annotated unique rearrangements, while breadth was defined as annotated unique rearrangements over total unique productive rearrangements. Two-sided Wilcoxon rank-sum tests were applied when comparing TCR breadth between groups. TCRdb carries this immuneACCESS record with in-frame sequences only. Its versions omit some clonotypes, under half of them owing to an unresolved V gene in the studies checked, with the rest unexplained. That table is the source of V, J and clone size, and D and trimming were worked out from the DNA. The sample yields roughly 460,000 clones; roughly 87% were counted once. The ten largest clones add up to under 2% of the sample.

The sample's treatment or condition label, in plain terms: some 20 received Ad26.COV2.S at low or high dose, single or two shots; 5 received placebo; per-sample allocation not given. Repertoires of vaccine and placebo recipients were sequenced from samples collected on day 63 after the first injection. Between 29 July and 7 August 2020, Cohort 1b enrolled about 27 adults aged 18-55 years at one site in Boston, USA. Ad26.COV2.S was a replication-incompetent adenovirus type 26 vector expressing a prefusion-stabilized SARS-CoV-2 spike protein from the original Wuhan strain. As for this clone: No antigen is known for it. No base quality values were provided; no much bigger clone lies one nucleotide off.

CDR1 and CDR2, per the germline V gene, are SGHAT and FQNNGV. From V the trimming removes 6 bases and from J it removes 4 bases, while the gene matches leave 14 bases of the junction unaccounted for. From the cysteine through the phenylalanine, the CDR3 covers 17 amino acids. CDR3 DNA is the only sequence kept; it has 51 bases, read in frame from the first base. This receptor was obtained from a person between 18 and 60 years old who received the Ad26.COV2.S COVID-19 vaccine or a placebo. The sample consisted of peripheral blood, taken in a trial of Ad26.COV2.S vaccine versus placebo. Rearrangement joined TRBV11-2 to TRBJ1-3; 8 bases in the junction line up with TRBD1. The nucleotide sequence reads TGTGCCAGCAGTCTAAAACCGGACAGGGCTTACGGAAACACCATATATTTT. Translation gives CASSLKPDRAYGNTIYF. This CDR3, with the reference TRBV11-2 and TRBJ1-3 proteins standing in past its ends, gives the full variable domain EAGVAQSPRYKIIEKRQSVAFWCNPISGHATLYWYQQILGQGPKLLIQFQNNGVVDDSQLPKDRFSAERLKGVDSTLKIQPAKLEDSAVYLCASSLKPDRAYGNTIYFGEGSWLTVV.